A selection of T cell receptor beta chains follows, all from one sample in a study of blood T cell repertoires in COVID-19. TCRdb keeps only in-frame clones here, not all; method: immunoSEQ multiplex PCR. The sample records around 72,000 clones, around four fifths being singletons. The sample taken for sequencing was peripheral blood. These receptors originate from a woman of 80 years or more with acute or convalescent COVID-19. The CDR3 runs from the conserved cysteine through the conserved F or W. The D gene is left open where the match is weak. Rows may omit the clone size; those that give it use once, few, many or a size class.

j_call | clone_size | v_call | d_call | cdr3_length | cdr3_nt | cdr3_aa
TRBJ1-1 | - | TRBV5-4 | - | 14 | TGTGCCACGCGAGGGCAGGGGCCTGGAGTTGAAGCTTTCTTT | CATRGQGPGVEAFF
TRBJ2-1 | - | TRBV6-5 | TRBD1 | 14 | TGTGCCAGCAGTTCACCTAGGACAGGAAGTGAGCAGTTCTTC | CASSSPRTGSEQFF
TRBJ2-3 | - | TRBV3-1/TRBV3-2 | TRBD1 | 11 | TGTGCCAGCAAGGGGACAGGCCCGCAGTATTTT | CASKGTGPQYF
TRBJ2-3 | - | TRBV2 | - | 17 | TGTGCCAGCTGCAGAGATACAGGGACGCCCGGGACAGATACGCAGTATTTT | CASCRDTGTPGTDTQYF
TRBJ2-2 | - | TRBV9 | TRBD1 | 18 | TGTGCCAGCAGCGTAGGGCTTTTAGGACAGGGGTCGACCGGGGAGCTGTTTTTT | CASSVGLLGQGSTGELFF
TRBJ2-5 | once | TRBV6-1 | TRBD1 | 15 | TGTGCCAGCAGTGAATACCGGACAGGGCGAGAGACCCAGTACTTC | CASSEYRTGRETQYF
TRBJ1-5 | - | TRBV12-3/TRBV12-4 | - | 12 | TGTGCCAGCAATGCAGGGATCTCGGCCCAGCATTTT | CASNAGISAQHF
TRBJ2-1 | - | TRBV5-4 | - | 16 | TGTGCCAGCAGCTTGTCCTTGACAGACTCCTACAATGAGCAGTTCTTC | CASSLSLTDSYNEQFF
TRBJ2-1 | - | TRBV5-6 | TRBD1 | 16 | TGTGCCAGCAGCTTGGAGAGGGGACAGGGCCGAAATGAGCAGTTCTTC | CASSLERGQGRNEQFF
TRBJ2-2 | - | TRBV19 | TRBD1 | 16 | TGTGCCAGTAGTATGGGTTCGCAGGGGGCCTCCGGGGAGCTGTTTTTT | CASSMGSQGASGELFF
TRBJ2-1 | - | TRBV19 | TRBD1 | 13 | TGTGCCTCACGGGACAGGGGAAACAATGAGCAGTTCTTC | CASRDRGNNEQFF
TRBJ1-6 | - | TRBV3-1/TRBV3-2 | - | 14 | TGTGCCAGCAGCCAAGTCCCAGGGAATTCACCCCTCCACTTT | CASSQVPGNSPLHF
TRBJ1-1 | - | TRBV27 | - | 13 | TGTGCCAGCAGATACAGACGGGGAGGTGAAGCTTTCTTT | CASRYRRGGEAFF
TRBJ2-3 | - | TRBV6-5 | - | 14 | TGTGCCAGCAATTACCTCCGGGGGACAGATACGCAGTATTTT | CASNYLRGTDTQYF
TRBJ1-1 | many | TRBV2 | - | 11 | TGTGCCAGCAGTCCAATCACTGAAGCTTTCTTT | CASSPITEAFF
TRBJ2-2 | - | TRBV11-3 | - | 17 | TGTGCCAGCAGCTCTTTTTCCGGGACTCTCTACACCGGGGAGCTGTTTTTT | CASSSFSGTLYTGELFF
TRBJ2-1 | - | TRBV5-1 | - | 15 | TGCGCCAGCAGCTTGAGGGCGGGGTCAGGGAATGAGCAGTTCTTC | CASSLRAGSGNEQFF
TRBJ1-5 | - | TRBV2 | - | 16 | TGTGCCAGCAGTGAGGGGGGGCGCCGGAGCAATCAGCCCCAGCATTTT | CASSEGGRRSNQPQHF
TRBJ2-7 | - | TRBV5-4 | - | 14 | TGTGCCAGCAGCCCCAGGGGAAGCTCCTACGAGCAGTACTTC | CASSPRGSSYEQYF
TRBJ2-6 | - | TRBV9 | - | 17 | TGTGCCAGCAGCGTATCAATCATGGCGGCTGGGGCCAACGTCCTGACTTTC | CASSVSIMAAGANVLTF
TRBJ2-7 | - | TRBV7-2 | TRBD1 | 14 | TGTGCCAGCAGCTCTAGGGACAGGATCCACGAGCAGTACTTC | CASSSRDRIHEQYF
TRBJ1-5 | - | TRBV29-1 | TRBD1 | 15 | TGCAGCGTTGTGCCGGGGGACAGCGGCAATCAGCCCCAGCATTTT | CSVVPGDSGNQPQHF
TRBJ2-1 | - | TRBV5-1 | TRBD1 | 14 | TGCGCCAGCAGCCCGGGACAGGGGAGGACTGAGCAGTTCTTC | CASSPGQGRTEQFF
TRBJ1-1 | - | TRBV5-1 | TRBD1 | 16 | TGCGCCAGCAGCACAACCGGGACAGGGGTGAACACTGAAGCTTTCTTT | CASSTTGTGVNTEAFF
TRBJ1-6 | - | TRBV15 | TRBD1 | 18 | TGTGCCACCGCACCGGCAGGGGGACGAGGGTCCCATAATTCACCCCTCCACTTT | CATAPAGGRGSHNSPLHF
TRBJ2-7 | once | TRBV6-5 | TRBD2 | 11 | TGTGCCAGCAGGAGCGGGAGAGAGCAGTACTTC | CASRSGREQYF
TRBJ2-5 | - | TRBV19 | - | 13 | TGTGCCAGTAGTCCGGACTCATGGGAGACCCAGTACTTC | CASSPDSWETQYF
TRBJ2-7 | - | TRBV6-6 | - | 15 | TGTGCCAGCAGCCCCGGGCGTGACAGCTTCTACGAGCAGTACTTC | CASSPGRDSFYEQYF
TRBJ2-7 | - | TRBV5-8 | - | 13 | TGTGCCAGCAGCGTGGGACTGCGTTACGAGCAGTACTTC | CASSVGLRYEQYF
TRBJ1-1 | - | TRBV6-1 | - | 14 | TGTGCCAGCAGTGAAACAGGGCCCCTCACTGAAGCTTTCTTT | CASSETGPLTEAFF
TRBJ2-1 | - | TRBV27 | TRBD2 | 14 | TGTGCCAGCAGAGAGCGGGGGGGCTACAATGAGCAGTTCTTC | CASRERGGYNEQFF
TRBJ1-1 | - | TRBV6-5 | - | 14 | TGTGCCAGCAGAGAGACAGGTTCAAACACTGAAGTTTTCTTT | CASRETGSNTEVFF
TRBJ2-2 | - | TRBV7-3 | - | 13 | TGTGCCAGCAGCCCAGTGAACACCGGGGAGCTGTTTTTT | CASSPVNTGELFF
TRBJ1-2 | - | TRBV5-8 | - | 13 | TGTGCCAGCACCCTTGGTGGGGCCTATGGCTACACCTTC | CASTLGGAYGYTF
TRBJ1-3 | - | TRBV9 | - | 15 | TGTGCCAGCAGCGTAGAGAAGGCGGGTGGAAACACCATATATTTT | CASSVEKAGGNTIYF
TRBJ2-3 | - | TRBV2 | - | 15 | TGTGCCAGCAGTGAAACTGGGCTCTACACAGATACGCAGTATTTT | CASSETGLYTDTQYF
TRBJ2-2 | - | TRBV30 | TRBD2 | 16 | TGTGCCTGGAGTGTACCTTCTAGCGGGAGCACCGGGGAGCTGTTTTTT | CAWSVPSSGSTGELFF
TRBJ2-7 | - | TRBV30 | - | 11 | TGTGCCTACGGGACAACCTACGAGCAGTACTTC | CAYGTTYEQYF
TRBJ1-2 | - | TRBV13 | TRBD1 | 17 | TGTGCCAGCAGCTTAGGGACAGGGCAGGCCGTTAACTATGGCTACACCTTC | CASSLGTGQAVNYGYTF
TRBJ2-1 | once | TRBV28 | TRBD2 | 16 | TGTGCCAGCAGTTTGCACCCTCTAGCGGATTACAATGAGCAGTTCTTC | CASSLHPLADYNEQFF
TRBJ2-7 | - | TRBV6-6 | TRBD1 | 16 | TGTGCCAGCAGGCCAGGGGGGACAGGGCGGTCCTACGAGCAGTACTTC | CASRPGGTGRSYEQYF
TRBJ2-2 | - | TRBV9 | TRBD2 | 18 | TGTGCCAGCAGCCCAGGACTAGCGGGAGCTCCGAACACCGGGGAGCTGTTTTTT | CASSPGLAGAPNTGELFF
TRBJ2-1 | - | TRBV6-5 | - | 15 | TGTGCCAGCAGTCGCCTCTCGACAGCCTACAATGAGCAGTTCTTC | CASSRLSTAYNEQFF
TRBJ2-7 | - | TRBV28 | TRBD1 | 16 | TGTGCCAGCAGTAACTACCAGGGACAGGGGGTGGACGAGCAGTACTTC | CASSNYQGQGVDEQYF
TRBJ1-2 | - | TRBV11-2 | TRBD1 | 15 | TGTGCCAGCAGCTTAGCTCGGACAGGGGCGGAAGGCTACACCTTC | CASSLARTGAEGYTF
TRBJ2-2 | - | TRBV7-9 | TRBD1 | 15 | TGTGCCAGCAGGCGAAACAGGGGAGAGGCCGGGGAGCTGTTTTTT | CASRRNRGEAGELFF
TRBJ2-3 | - | TRBV3-1/TRBV3-2 | TRBD2 | 16 | TGTGCCAGCAGCTCTTTTGGCGGGGGGGACACAGATACGCAGTATTTT | CASSSFGGGDTDTQYF
TRBJ1-1 | - | TRBV11-3 | - | 17 | TGTGCCAGCAGCTTAGTTCCAACAGGGTTATTAAGCACTGAAGCTTTCTTT | CASSLVPTGLLSTEAFF
TRBJ2-1 | once | TRBV5-5 | TRBD2 | 13 | TGTGCCAGCAGCTTCGGCGGGAGGGTTGAGCAGTTCTTC | CASSFGGRVEQFF
TRBJ2-3 | - | TRBV2 | - | 14 | TGTGCCAGCCCTGCCGGAGGGAACACAGATACGCAGTATTTT | CASPAGGNTDTQYF
TRBJ1-5 | - | TRBV27 | - | 12 | TGTGCCAGCAGGACAGGCGGTCAGCCCCAGCATTTT | CASRTGGQPQHF
TRBJ2-3 | - | TRBV13 | TRBD2 | 16 | TGTGCCAGCAGCTCAACTAGCGCTTCTAGCACAGATACGCAGTATTTT | CASSSTSASSTDTQYF
TRBJ1-5 | - | TRBV5-6 | - | 15 | TGTGCCAGCAGCTTAGGGACAACCATGAATCAGCCCCAGCATTTT | CASSLGTTMNQPQHF
TRBJ2-3 | - | TRBV5-4 | - | 16 | TGTGCCAGCAGCGGCCGGGACTCCCGCATCACAGATACGCAGTATTTT | CASSGRDSRITDTQYF
TRBJ1-3 | - | TRBV19 | - | 16 | TGTGCCAGTAGTCGAGCCCCCAGGGAAGCTGGAAACACCATATATTTT | CASSRAPREAGNTIYF
TRBJ2-1 | - | TRBV24-1 | - | 15 | TGTGCCACCAGTGACCCCCGAGGAGCGTTCAATGAGCAGTTCTTC | CATSDPRGAFNEQFF
TRBJ1-1 | - | TRBV9 | - | 15 | TGTGCCAGCAGTGGGACCGGGACTCTGAACACTGAAGCTTTCTTT | CASSGTGTLNTEAFF
TRBJ2-6 | - | TRBV30 | - | 13 | TGTGCCTGTTCGGTCGCTGGGGCCAACGTCCTGACTTTC | CACSVAGANVLTF
TRBJ2-5 | - | TRBV30 | - | 15 | TGTGCCTGGAGTGTTAGGGCGGGGGCTGGGGAGACCCAGTACTTC | CAWSVRAGAGETQYF
TRBJ2-7 | - | TRBV27 | TRBD1 | 16 | TGTGCCAGCAGTTCGAACCCGGGACAGGGGGGCTACGAGCAGTACTTC | CASSSNPGQGGYEQYF